The 20 T cell receptor beta chains below all came from one sample that was sequenced in a study of breast tumors, draining lymph nodes, adjacent tissues. Breast cancer patients provided tissue from their axillary draining lymph nodes. TCRdb processed the multiplex PCR reads anew with MiXCR; each CDR3 protein has one entry. The sample lists about 230,000 distinct CDR3 sequences; about 30% were seen once. The specimen was axillary lymph node tissue. These receptors were obtained from a female donor with breast cancer. Some clones in this sample may be carry-over from other donors' samples.

The chain links TRBV2 to TRBJ2-5, with 8 bases aligning to TRBD2. Germline V gives CDR1 SNHLY, CDR2 FYNNEI. J lost 3 bases, V lost 10 bases, and 37 bases had no gene match. The CDR3 is 23 amino acids. CDR3 region: CATKREKFRGWGRRHDIKETQYF. The CDR3 DNA reads TGTGCCACCAAGCGGGAGAAGTTCAGGGGCTGGGGCCGACGACACGATATAAAAGAGACCCAGTACTTC.

A few counts support this clonotype. This rearrangement joins TRBV18 to TRBJ1-5; D may be TRBD1 (5 bases). CDR3 length: 15 amino acids. V shed 0 bases and J shed 3 bases, with 9 bases lying between them. Germline CDR1 and CDR2: KGHSH and LQKENI. CDR3 residues: CASSPPRGVNQPQHF. DNA for the CDR3: TGTGCCAGCTCACCACCGAGAGGGGTCAATCAGCCCCAGCATTTT.

This clonotype was seen more than once but under ten times. The rearrangement links TRBV7-8 to TRBJ1-1; D gene unclear. Germline CDR1 reads SGHVS; CDR2 reads FQNEAQ. The CDR3 has 16 residues. V dropped 1 base and J dropped 4 bases, with 16 bases sitting between them. This CDR3 reads CASSLVYPGMTTEAFF. The CDR3 nucleotides are TGTGCCAGCAGCTTAGTTTACCCAGGAATGACCACTGAAGCTTTCTTT.

As for this clonotype: One base away lies a much larger clone, so this may be a sequencing read error. V usage is TRBV20-1 and J usage is TRBJ2-7; a weak D match, TRBD2 (7 bases). Trimming took off 5 bases at V and 6 bases at J, with 20 bases between the two ends. In germline, CDR1 is DFQATT, CDR2 SNEGSKA (reference sequence). The CDR3 covers 14 residues. CDR3 sequence: CSAAWGGARIEQYF. CDR3 nucleotide sequence: TGCAGTGCTGCGTGGGGGGGGGCGCGAATCGAGCAGTACTTC.

In this sample, this clonotype turned up many times. The chain uses TRBV19 and TRBJ2-5; no clear D. The CDR3 sequence is 8 residues long. Per the germline V gene, CDR1 is LNHDA and CDR2 is SQIVND (reference sequence). V lost 10 bases to trimming and J lost 11 bases, with 8 bases between them. The CDR3 loop reads CAKNTQYF. The CDR3, as DNA: TGTGCCAAAAACACTCAGTACTTC. Full variable domain (rest looked up from reference TRBV19 and TRBJ2-5): DGGITQSPKYLFRKEGQNVTLSCEQNLNHDAMYWYRQDPGQGLRLIYYSQIVNDFQKGDIAEGYSVSREKKESFPLTVTSAQKNPTAFYLCAKNTQYFGPGTRLLVL.

This clonotype was observed many times. This chain uses TRBV24-1 with TRBJ1-2, with D unresolved. Germline V lookup: CDR1 KGHDR, CDR2 SFDVKD. The CDR3 loop spans 13 amino acids. V lost 1 base and J 9 bases, leaving 11 bases between the germline ends. The CDR3 reads CATSDFSVGSYTF. The CDR3 DNA follows: TGTGCCACCAGTGATTTTTCCGTTGGGAGCTACACCTTC.

This clonotype was seen ten or more times. The V gene is TRBV24-1, the J gene TRBJ1-2; weak D call: TRBD1 (5 bases). CDR3 length equals 13 residues. V was clipped by 5 bases and J by 4 bases, with 10 bases between them. Germline assignment: CDR1 KGHDR and CDR2 SFDVKD. The CDR3 DNA reads TGTGCCACCAGTGGACAGTCCTTCTATGGCTACACCTTC. Translation gives CATSGQSFYGYTF.

This clonotype was detected many times. The rearrangement joins TRBV12-3 or TRBV12-4 to TRBJ1-5; 8 bases line up with TRBD1. The CDR3 spans 13 residues. With 8 bases clipped from V and 6 bases from J, the junction kept 6 bases outside the gene matches. The CDR3 protein is CASHTGGTQPQHF. The CDR3 region has the DNA TGTGCCAGCCATACAGGGGGGACTCAGCCCCAGCATTTT.

This clonotype came up many times. This rearrangement joins TRBV6-5 to TRBJ2-1; D is uncertain. Germline lookup yields CDR1 MNHEY and CDR2 SVGAGI. The CDR3 is 13 residues long. V gave up 2 bases and J gave up 12 bases, with 14 bases separating them. The chain's CDR3 is CASSYGSLGGQFF. CDR3 in DNA: TGTGCCAGCAGTTACGGTAGCCTCGGTGGGCAGTTCTTC.

This clonotype was seen many times. The junction differs from germline at one of its ends, possibly a read error. The CDR3 nucleotides read TGCGCCAGCAGCTTGCGCAATAACCAAGACACCCAGTACTTC. This gives the protein CASSLRNNQDTQYF. The chain joins TRBV5-1 to TRBJ2-5; D uncertain. Germline CDR1 is SGHRS and CDR2 is YFSETQ. The CDR3 has 14 amino acids.

This clonotype has at least ten counts. V and J are TRBV7-9 and TRBJ2-3; D gene uncertain. There are 15 residues in the CDR3. V was trimmed by 6 bases and J by 2 bases, leaving 15 bases between them. The V gene's germline CDR1 is SEHNR and CDR2 FQNEAQ (reference sequence). The CDR3 reads CASRPRRANTDTQYF. The CDR3 bases are TGTGCCAGCAGACCCAGAAGGGCGAACACAGATACGCAGTATTTT.

This clonotype was seen only a few times. This could be a read error, since a much larger clone is one nucleotide away. The chain couples TRBV11-3 to TRBJ2-5, with TRBD1 matching over 8 bases. The CDR3 loop spans 13 amino acids. V was pared by 6 bases and J by 7 bases, with 7 bases of the junction left unmatched. Germline CDR1 SGHNT, CDR2 YENEEA. CDR3 sequence reads: CASRDGQGATQYF. DNA for the CDR3: TGTGCCAGCAGAGACGGTCAGGGGGCGACCCAGTACTTC.

Points on this clonotype: A much more abundant neighbour one base away suggests this may be a read error. V and J are TRBV7-2 and TRBJ2-7; D perhaps matches TRBD1 (6 bases). CDR1 and CDR2 (germline): SGHTA, FQGNSA. The CDR3 totals 12 residues. V lost 9 bases and J 5 bases, leaving 14 bases between the germline ends. The CDR3 nucleotides read TGTGCCAGTCTGGGGGCGACCCACGAGCAGTACTTC. Amino acid sequence: CASLGATHEQYF.

This clonotype was counted ten times or more. CDR3 protein: CASSWDSSGANVLTF. CDR3 coding DNA: TGTGCCAGCAGTTGGGACAGCTCTGGGGCCAACGTCCTGACTTTC. The chain is built from TRBV28 and TRBJ2-6; 7 positions agree with TRBD1. Germline CDR1 is MDHEN and CDR2 is SYDVKM. This CDR3 has 15 amino acids. The junction had 0 bases not matched to a gene; V was cut back by 4 bases and J by 0 bases. The whole variable domain, remainder taken from reference TRBV28 and TRBJ2-6, is DVKVTQSSRYLVKRTGEKVFLECVQDMDHENMFWYRQDPGLGLRLIYFSYDVKMKEKGDIPEGYSVSREKKERFSLILESASTNQTSMYLCASSWDSSGANVLTFGAGSRLTVL.

A note on this clonotype: One junction end disagrees with the germline gene, perhaps due to a read error. The chain recombines TRBV3-1 with TRBJ2-7, with TRBD2 matching 7 bases. Germline CDR1 LGHDT, CDR2 YNNKEL (reference sequence). The CDR3 sequence is 14 residues long. DNA for the CDR3: TGCCCCAGCAGCCAAGGCCTAGCGGCCTACGAGCAGTACTTC. Its translation: CPSSQGLAAYEQYF.

The V and J genes are TRBV11-2 and TRBJ2-5; no clear D. This CDR3 comprises 12 residues. V was clipped by 5 bases and J by 4 bases, with 8 bases between them. The germline CDR1 and CDR2 sequences are SGHAT and FQNNGV. The CDR3 DNA reads as TGTGCCAGCAGCGTGACTCGAGAGACCCAGTACTTC. Its protein is CASSVTRETQYF.

This clonotype has just a few counts. The chain links TRBV30 to TRBJ2-5; 8 bases match TRBD1. Germline lookup yields CDR1 GTSNPN and CDR2 SVGIG (reference sequence). V gave up 2 bases and J gave up 2 bases; unmatched junction bases: 7. The CDR3 has 15 amino acids. CDR3: CAWSRDRGGQETQYF. The CDR3, as DNA: TGTGCCTGGAGTCGCGACAGGGGTGGGCAAGAGACCCAGTACTTC. Using reference TRBV30 and TRBJ2-5 for the parts outside the CDR3, the full variable domain is SQTIHQWPATLVQPVGSPLSLECTVEGTSNPNLYWYRQAAGRGLQLLFYSVGIGQISSEVPQNLSASRPQDRQFILSSKKLLLSDSGFYLCAWSRDRGGQETQYFGPGTRLLVL.

This clonotype was counted at least ten times. The chain combines TRBV12-3 or TRBV12-4 with TRBJ2-2, with a tentative D call TRBD1 (6 bases). The CDR3 runs 17 residues. V was cut by 6 bases and J by 7 bases, with 24 bases left in between. CDR3 protein: CASRGAWGQVLNGELFF. CDR3 DNA: TGTGCCAGCAGAGGGGCTTGGGGGCAGGTCTTAAACGGGGAGCTGTTTTTT.

In its sample, this clonotype was seen many times. The chain links TRBV6-2 or TRBV6-3 to TRBJ2-7, with a tentative D call TRBD1 (6 bases). Per the germline V gene, CDR1 is MNHEY and CDR2 is SVGEGT. The V gene lost 5 bases and the J gene lost 3 bases, with 14 bases spanning the gap. The CDR3 has 14 residues. In nucleotides, the CDR3 is TGTGCCAGCAGTGCCTATGGGGGCGACTACGAGCAGTACTTC. It is translated as CASSAYGGDYEQYF.

This clonotype was seen at least ten times. The V and J genes are TRBV19 and TRBJ2-2; 9 bases align to TRBD1. Germline trimming cut 6 bases from V and 5 bases from J; bases unmatched to any gene: 4. This CDR3 has 14 amino acids. Germline V gives CDR1 LNHDA, CDR2 SQIVND (reference sequence). CDR3 sequence: CASRGQGKTGELFF. The CDR3 DNA sequence: TGTGCCAGTAGAGGACAGGGGAAGACCGGGGAGCTGTTTTTT.